The present T cell receptor (beta chain) was sequenced within a study of CD8+CD57+ T cells in acquired aplastic anemia. Profiling of TCR beta VDJ combinations and CDR3 sequences used genomic DNA as template. TCRdb used MiXCR to reprocess the reads, holding one entry per CDR3 protein. In the table there are some 120,000 distinct CDR3 sequences, 40% to 60% of which are singletons. The CDR3 runs to 14 residues. Germline V gene lookup returns CDR1 SNHLY and CDR2 FYNNEI. V was clipped by 3 bases and J by 5 bases, with 13 bases between them. Sequencing was performed on sorted CD4+, CD8+, or CD8+CD57+ T cells (not recorded which) from PBMCs. The TCR comes from a human donor in good health, serving as a control. The chain carries TRBV2 and TRBJ1-2; maybe TRBD1 (5 bases). This chain's CDR3 is CASSDGGIAYGYTF. The CDR3 bases are TGTGCCAGCAGTGACGGGGGGATAGCTTATGGCTACACCTTC.